The entry below gives a single T cell receptor (beta chain) sequence along with its context. The sample contains more than one DNA sequence encoding this CDR3. The data belong to a study of shared clonotypes between healthy human individuals. Assay: immunoSEQ multiplex PCR; the TCRdb copy retains only in-frame clones and omits some. This sample has 2 million to 2.5 million clones, with roughly 91% found just once. The naive CD8 population came from CD45RO-negative cells selected for CCR7, without terminally differentiated effector memory CD45RA+ cells. The sequencing input was naive CD8+ T cells from PBMCs. The origin of this receptor is a man younger than 35 in good health. Some clones in this sample may be carry-over from other donors' samples.

The CDR3 DNA sequence: TGTGCCAGCAGCTTAGAGGGCAGCTCCTACGAGCAGTACTTC. It yields the protein CASSLEGSSYEQYF. V and J are TRBV7-9 and TRBJ2-7; D uncertain. This CDR3 is built from 14 residues. V lost 1 base to trimming and J lost 0 bases, with 7 bases between them. Germline V gene lookup returns CDR1 SEHNR and CDR2 FQNEAQ (reference sequence).